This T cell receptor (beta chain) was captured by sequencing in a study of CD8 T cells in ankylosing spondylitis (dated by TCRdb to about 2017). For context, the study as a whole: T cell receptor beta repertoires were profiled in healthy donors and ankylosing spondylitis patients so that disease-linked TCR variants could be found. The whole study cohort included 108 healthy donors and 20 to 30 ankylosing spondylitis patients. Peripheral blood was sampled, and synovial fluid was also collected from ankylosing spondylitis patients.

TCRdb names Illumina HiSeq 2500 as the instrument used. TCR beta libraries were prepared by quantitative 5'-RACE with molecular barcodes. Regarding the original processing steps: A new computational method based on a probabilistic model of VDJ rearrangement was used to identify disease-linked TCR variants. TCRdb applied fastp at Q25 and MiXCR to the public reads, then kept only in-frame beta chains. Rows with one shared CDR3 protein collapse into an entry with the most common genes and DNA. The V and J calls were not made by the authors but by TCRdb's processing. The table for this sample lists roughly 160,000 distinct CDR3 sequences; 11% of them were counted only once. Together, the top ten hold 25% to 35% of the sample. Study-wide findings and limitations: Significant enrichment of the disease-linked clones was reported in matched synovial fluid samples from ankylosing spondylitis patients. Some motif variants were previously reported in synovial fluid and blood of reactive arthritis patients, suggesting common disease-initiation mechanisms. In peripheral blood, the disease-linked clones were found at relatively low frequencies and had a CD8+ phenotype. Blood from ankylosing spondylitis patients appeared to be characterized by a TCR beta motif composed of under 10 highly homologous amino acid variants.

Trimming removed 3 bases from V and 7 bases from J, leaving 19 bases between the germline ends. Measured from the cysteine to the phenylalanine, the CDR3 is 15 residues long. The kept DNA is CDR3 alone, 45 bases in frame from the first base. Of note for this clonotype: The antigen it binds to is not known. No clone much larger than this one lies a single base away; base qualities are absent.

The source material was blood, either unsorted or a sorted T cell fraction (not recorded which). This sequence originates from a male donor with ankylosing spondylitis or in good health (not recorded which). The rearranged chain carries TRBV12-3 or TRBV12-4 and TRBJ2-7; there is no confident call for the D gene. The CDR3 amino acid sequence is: CASSFGLPPTSEQYF. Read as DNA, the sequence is TGTGCCAGCAGTTTTGGGCTTCCCCCGACGAGTGAGCAGTACTTC.